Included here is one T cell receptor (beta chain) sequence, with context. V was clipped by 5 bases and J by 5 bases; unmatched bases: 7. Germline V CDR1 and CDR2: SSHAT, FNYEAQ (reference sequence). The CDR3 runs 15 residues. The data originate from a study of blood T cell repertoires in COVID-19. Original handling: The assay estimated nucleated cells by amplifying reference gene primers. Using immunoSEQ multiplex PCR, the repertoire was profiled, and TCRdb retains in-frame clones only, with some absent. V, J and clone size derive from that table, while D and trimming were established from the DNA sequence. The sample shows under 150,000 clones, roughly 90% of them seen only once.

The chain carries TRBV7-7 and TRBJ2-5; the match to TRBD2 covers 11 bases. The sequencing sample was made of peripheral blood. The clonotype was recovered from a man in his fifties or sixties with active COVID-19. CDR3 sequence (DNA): TGTGCCAGCAGCCTTACTAGCGGGGGAAGGGAGACCCAGTACTTC. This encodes CASSLTSGGRETQYF.